This T cell receptor (beta chain) was captured in a study of T cells after yellow fever vaccination. The study's findings and limits: A small proportion of clonotypes was detected in both the CD4 and CD8 compartments. Abundant contaminating clonotypes from the bulk population could appear in FACS-sorted repertoires. Post-booster repertoires again held most primary-vaccination clones (roughly 96% CD4, 88% CD8).

Production of TCR cDNA was by 5'RACE template switching, which also added a universal primer site and UMIs. In TCRdb, the 5' RACE reads were re-called with MiXCR into one record per CDR3 protein. The table includes approximately 550,000 distinct CDR3 sequences, roughly 19% detected once. This clonotype has only a few counts. The antigen remains undetermined. The CDR3 loop spans 16 amino acids. This chain connects TRBV21-1 to TRBJ2-1; TRBD1, the D gene given by the table, was not confirmed from the DNA. TRBV21-1 is noted as a pseudogene. This material consisted of PBMCs, taken 15 days after the yellow fever booster vaccination. This receptor was taken from a man younger than 40 who received the YFV17D yellow fever vaccine. The CDR3 sequence is CASSQTRGKGLFDQFF. CDR3 nucleotide sequence: TGTGCCAGCAGTCAGACAAGGGGAAAGGGTCTATTTGATCAGTTCTTC.